This record covers a single T cell receptor (beta chain). Its cognate antigen is unknown. The data are from a study of T cell responses to AZD1222 COVID-19 vaccine. Findings of the study overall: Repertoires were sampled only after the peak T cell response. Only 5 or 6 AZD1222 recipients were seropositive at baseline.

Measured with immunoSEQ multiplex PCR; TCRdb has only the in-frame clones, and not every one. This sample has just under 85,000 clones; about 86% occur once, and the top ten carry approximately 7%. V was shortened by 2 bases and J by 0 bases, with 10 bases between the two germline ends. Germline assignment: CDR1 MNHEY and CDR2 SVGEGT. The CDR3 loop spans 15 amino acids. Sequenced here: peripheral blood, sampled on day 0 of AZD1222 vaccination. This clonotype originated in an adult in good health. J is TRBJ1-1 and V is TRBV6-2 or TRBV6-3; possibly TRBD1 for D (5 bases). The CDR3 here is CASSYRGPMNTEAFF. The CDR3 coding sequence is TGTGCCAGCAGTTACAGGGGCCCAATGAACACTGAAGCTTTCTTT.